The clone carrying this TCR beta chain has just a few counts. The data belong to a study of blood T cell repertoires in COVID-19. About the study: Acute-phase and convalescent COVID-19 samples originated in the United States, Italy and Spain. PBMCs, B-cell-depleted T cells, or T cells were the source of the cDNA or gDNA that made up the material.

The germline V gene has CDR1 SEHNR and CDR2 FQNEAQ (reference sequence). V was trimmed by 5 bases and J by 6 bases, leaving 13 bases between them. The CDR3 spans 13 residues. As originally analysed: Amplification with reference gene primers provided the estimates of nucleated cell counts. Profiled with immunoSEQ multiplex PCR; TCRdb holds only in-frame clones, not every one. D and trimming were read from the DNA, whereas the V and J calls and clone size are those reported in that table. The sample lists over 200,000 clones, approximately 87% occurring once. The rearrangement joins TRBV7-9 to TRBJ1-2; D uncertain. This TCR was sampled from a man between 60 and 75 years old who had recovered from COVID-19. Sequenced: peripheral blood. The CDR3 sequence is CASSPGLQHGYTF. The CDR3, as DNA: TGTGCCAGCAGCCCAGGCTTGCAGCATGGCTACACCTTC.